This T cell receptor (beta chain) was recorded in a study of T-cell reconstitution after alpha-beta-depleted transplantation in children. Findings of the study overall: Surviving recipient T cells and thymic progenitors produced the high day-60 TCRbeta diversity seen in some patients. There were reportedly several hundred expanded graft clones from which alpha-beta T cells came about two months after transplant.

This clonotype has a count of ten or more. What it binds is not known. The V segment lost 0 bases and the J segment 4 bases; nucleotides outside the gene matches: 5. CDR3 length: 15 amino acids. Germline CDR1 and CDR2: SGHRS and YFSETQ. TCRbeta library construction was performed incorporating unique molecular identifiers. Each CDR3 protein gets one entry after TCRdb re-called the PCR reads with MiXCR. The sample has roughly 76,000 distinct CDR3 sequences, 11% seen once. This material consisted of PBMCs, taken before TCRalphabeta/CD19-depleted stem cell transplant. The V gene is TRBV5-1, the J gene TRBJ2-5, with 8 bases fitting TRBD2. The sequence was obtained from a boy aged 5-17 years with acute myeloid leukemia, due to receive a stem cell transplant. CDR3 loop: CASSLAGTSRETQYF. DNA of the CDR3: TGCGCCAGCAGCTTGGCAGGGACTAGTAGAGAGACCCAGTACTTC.